This TCR beta chain came from a study of cytomegalovirus exposure and HLA in healthy donors. The validation cohort, a group of 90 to 150 subjects, included the donors and was separate from the roughly 670-subject first cohort. In the case of this clone: As yet, its antigen is unknown.

This CDR3 has 15 residues. V was shortened by 3 bases and J by 0 bases, with 10 bases between the two germline ends. Germline V gene sequence: CDR1 SGHTS, CDR2 YDEGEE. Study-wide points: Reported results showed that the classifier diagnosed cytomegalovirus status with high specificity and sensitivity. The study recorded more than 150 TCR beta chains that were cytomegalovirus-associated.

Produced via immunoSEQ multiplex PCR; TCRdb's table is partial and in-frame only. Here the sample spans about 260,000 clones, 90% being singletons. Specimen: PBMCs. The sequence was obtained from a woman in her 30s in good health and CMV-seronegative. The chain joins TRBV5-8 to TRBJ2-1; maybe TRBD2 (5 bases). The CDR3 here is CASSWERSSYNEQFF. CDR3 DNA sequence: TGTGCCAGCAGCTGGGAGAGGAGCTCCTACAATGAGCAGTTCTTC.